This passage covers 28 T cell receptor beta chains from one sample sequenced in a study of T cells after yellow fever vaccination. Via MiXCR, TCRdb re-called the 5' RACE reads, giving one row per CDR3 protein. The sample has under 20,000 distinct CDR3 sequences; 4% are singletons. Sequenced here: PBMCs, either bulk or a sorted T-cell subset (CD4+, CD8+, memory, or dextramer-sorted; not recorded which), sampled 15 days after the yellow fever booster vaccination. All receptors derive from a man aged 25-45 years who received the YFV17D yellow fever vaccine.

This clonotype was observed many times. The chain recombines TRBV6-5 with TRBJ1-5; no clear D gene. Trimming cost V 6 bases and J 7 bases, with 13 bases left between them. The CDR3 has 13 residues. Germline-derived CDR1 and CDR2 are MNHEY and SVGAGI. CDR3 residues: CASSRRYEQPQHF. The CDR3 DNA sequence: TGTGCCAGCAGCCGCCGTTATGAACAGCCCCAGCATTTT.

This clonotype was detected ten times or more. V gene TRBV30 combines with J gene TRBJ1-5, with TRBD1 as a possible D gene (6 bases). CDR3 size: 13 residues. Between the trimmed V and J ends, which lost 1 base and 2 bases, there was a span of 6 bases. The germline CDR1 and CDR2 sequences are GTSNPN and SVGIG (reference sequence). CDR3 in amino acids: CAWSAGGNQPQHF. Here the CDR3 DNA reads TGTGCCTGGAGTGCAGGGGGCAATCAGCCCCAGCATTTT.

This clonotype was observed at least ten times. V usage is TRBV4-3 and J usage is TRBJ1-1, with 8 bases lining up with TRBD1. The length of the CDR3 is 18 residues. After removal of 7 bases from V and 4 bases from J, the junction contained 20 bases not matched to a gene. Per germline, CDR1 LGHNA and CDR2 YSLEER. The chain's CDR3 is CASTASPGQGRGSTEAFF. DNA of the CDR3: TGCGCCAGCACCGCAAGTCCAGGACAGGGAAGGGGTAGCACTGAAGCTTTCTTT.

This clonotype has at least ten counts. The gene calls are TRBV12-3 or TRBV12-4 and TRBJ1-2; no clear D gene. Trimming left V 7 bases short and J 0 bases short, with 9 bases between. The CDR3 covers 13 residues. The CDR3 is CASNLLANYGYTF. CDR3 DNA sequence: TGTGCCAGCAACCTCTTAGCTAACTATGGCTACACCTTC.

By frequency in the sample, this clonotype is medium-sized. The chain employs TRBV12-3 or TRBV12-4 and TRBJ2-3; 8 nucleotides align to TRBD2. The V segment lost 6 bases and the J segment 4 bases; nucleotides outside the gene matches: 6. This CDR3 has 14 amino acids. CDR3 in DNA: TGTGCCAGCAGCCCAGCGGGAGATGCAGATACGCAGTATTTT. This translates into CASSPAGDADTQYF.

This clonotype has a count of ten or more. This chain links TRBV9 with TRBJ2-5; D is undetermined. CDR1 and CDR2 from the germline V gene are SGDLS and YYNGEE. Trimming stripped 2 bases from V and 2 bases from J, with 13 bases between. There are 15 residues in the CDR3. The CDR3 sequence: CASSVSPERQETQYF. The CDR3 nucleotides are TGTGCCAGCAGCGTGTCCCCGGAGAGACAAGAGACCCAGTACTTC. The full variable domain, completed using reference TRBV9 and TRBJ2-5, is DSGVTQTPKHLITATGQRVTLRCSPRSGDLSVYWYQQSLDQGLQFLIQYYNGEERAKGNILERFSAQQFPDLHSELNLSSLELGDSALYFCASSVSPERQETQYFGPGTRLLVL.

This clonotype was seen ten or more times. The chain joins TRBV6-4 to TRBJ2-1; TRBD1 agrees at 7 bases. Germline CDR1 MRHNA, CDR2 SNTAGT. V shed 4 bases and J 6 bases; nucleotides not matched to a gene: 9. There are 15 residues in the CDR3. CDR3 sequence (DNA): TGTGCCAGCAGTGTGGAACAGGGGAGTTTCAATGAGCAGTTCTTC. Translated, it gives CASSVEQGSFNEQFF.

This clonotype was observed at least ten times. CDR3 nucleotide sequence: TGTGCCAGCAGGCCTGAGGCTAGCGGGAGGGCTGAGCAGTTCTTC. Its protein is CASRPEASGRAEQFF. The chain uses TRBV12-3 or TRBV12-4 and TRBJ2-1; 12 bases match TRBD2. The CDR3 contains 15 residues. Trimming took 6 bases from V and 9 from J; bases not matched to a gene: 9.

There are many counts of this clonotype. The chain employs TRBV19 and TRBJ2-1, with D unresolved. V lost 3 bases and J 6 bases, leaving 9 bases between the germline ends. CDR1 is LNHDA, CDR2 SQIVND, per germline (reference sequence). This CDR3 comprises 13 residues. CDR3 protein: CASSMVGSNEQFF. In nucleotides, the CDR3 is TGTGCCAGTAGTATGGTGGGAAGCAATGAGCAGTTCTTC. Based on the CDR3 plus reference TRBV19 and TRBJ2-1, the full variable domain is DGGITQSPKYLFRKEGQNVTLSCEQNLNHDAMYWYRQDPGQGLRLIYYSQIVNDFQKGDIAEGYSVSREKKESFPLTVTSAQKNPTAFYLCASSMVGSNEQFFGPGTRLTVL.

The V call is TRBV20-1, the J call TRBJ2-7, with 7 bases matching TRBD2. V shed 0 bases, J shed 1 base, and the junction held 3 bases outside the gene matches. Germline V gene lookup returns CDR1 DFQATT and CDR2 SNEGSKA (reference sequence). CDR3 size: 14 residues. In DNA form, the CDR3 reads TGCAGTGCTAGAGAGGCGGGAGTGTCCTACGAGCAGTACTTC. This encodes CSAREAGVSYEQYF.

This clonotype came up many times. The CDR3 sequence: CASSLVGRGTGELFF. CDR3 nucleotide sequence: TGTGCCAGCAGCTTGGTCGGGAGGGGGACCGGGGAGCTGTTTTTT. The chain uses TRBV5-4 and TRBJ2-2, with TRBD2 matching 8 bases. V lost 0 bases and J lost 5; bases outside the gene matches: 3. CDR3 size: 15 residues. CDR1 and CDR2 from the germline V gene are SGHNT and YYREEE (reference sequence).

This clonotype was recorded at least ten times. This sequence joins TRBV7-9 and TRBJ2-7; 7 bases line up with TRBD1. This CDR3 is built from 13 residues. The ends lost 5 bases at V and 5 bases at J; junction bases unmatched: 6. Germline V gene data show CDR1 as SEHNR and CDR2 as FQNEAQ (reference sequence). The CDR3: CASSETGFHEQYF. As DNA, the CDR3 is TGTGCCAGCAGCGAGACAGGGTTCCACGAGCAGTACTTC.

By proportion, this clonotype is medium-sized. The V and J genes are TRBV6-5 and TRBJ2-1; D might be TRBD2 (5 bases). This CDR3 region has 14 residues. From germline, CDR1 is MNHEY and CDR2 SVGAGI. V gave up 8 bases and J gave up 9 bases, with 20 bases separating them. DNA for the CDR3: TGTGCCAGCCAATTGGAGGCCCTTTGGACTGAGCAGTTCTTC. Encoded protein: CASQLEALWTEQFF.

This clonotype was seen many times. The chain links TRBV18 to TRBJ1-2; no reliable D call. With 4 bases removed from V and 6 bases from J, the gap between germline ends came to 12 bases. CDR1 KGHSH and CDR2 LQKENI come from the germline V gene. The CDR3 length is 13 residues. The CDR3 DNA is TGTGCCAGCTCACTTAGGGAGGCGGATGGCTACACCTTC. Protein product: CASSLREADGYTF. Full variable domain (missing parts from reference TRBV18 and TRBJ1-2): NAGVMQNPRHLVRRRGQEARLRCSPMKGHSHVYWYRQLPEEGLKFMVYLQKENIIDESGMPKERFSAEFPKEGPSILRIQQVVRGDSAAYFCASSLREADGYTFGSGTRLTVV.

This clonotype came up many times. The junction departs from the called germline gene at one end, perhaps through a read error. The V call is TRBV7-7, the J call TRBJ2-2, with D perhaps matching TRBD1 (6 bases). Germline loops: CDR1 SSHAT, CDR2 FNYEAQ (reference sequence). CDR3 size: 19 residues. The chain's CDR3 is CASTNRTAFSVGFTGELFF. CDR3 DNA: TGTGCTAGCACTAACCGGACAGCTTTCTCGGTCGGTTTCACCGGGGAGCTGTTTTTT. The complete variable domain, with remaining parts taken from reference TRBV7-7 and TRBJ2-2, reads GAGVSQSPRYKVTKRGQDVTLRCDPISSHATLYWYQQALGQGPEFLTYFNYEAQPDKSGLPSDRFSAERPEGSISTLTIQRTEQRDSAMYRCASTNRTAFSVGFTGELFFGEGSRLTVL.

This clonotype was counted at least ten times. J is TRBJ2-7 and V is TRBV4-3; 9 nucleotides match TRBD1. Per the germline V gene, CDR1 is LGHNA and CDR2 is YSLEER. There are 15 residues in the CDR3. Trimming took 4 bases from V and 1 from J; bases not matched to a gene: 5. CDR3 nucleotides: TGCGCCAGCAGCCTCGGGACAGGGATGTCCTACGAGCAGTACTTC. Residues: CASSLGTGMSYEQYF.

Judged by abundance, this clonotype is medium-sized (0.01 to 0.1%). V is TRBV5-1 and J is TRBJ2-5, with 9 bases fitting TRBD1. The CDR3 is 16 residues long. The junction had 11 bases not matched to a gene; V was cut back by 4 bases and J by 4 bases. Germline CDR1 and CDR2: SGHRS and YFSETQ. The CDR3 loop is CASSRFGQGIGETQYF. The CDR3 bases are TGCGCCAGCAGCCGATTTGGACAGGGGATTGGAGAGACCCAGTACTTC.

The rearrangement uses TRBV6-6 and TRBJ2-1; D is possibly TRBD1 (6 bases). Germline V gene lookup returns CDR1 MNHNY and CDR2 SVGAGI (reference sequence). Trimming stripped 6 bases from V and 6 bases from J, with 12 bases between. This CDR3 is 13 amino acids long. CDR3 loop: CASSPGTFNEQFF. CDR3 in DNA: TGTGCCAGCAGCCCCGGGACATTCAATGAGCAGTTCTTC.

This clonotype was detected ten times or more. V usage is TRBV7-9 and J usage is TRBJ2-7; D unresolved. V lost 4 bases and J 0 bases, leaving 10 bases between the germline ends. CDR3 length: 14 amino acids. Germline loops: CDR1 SEHNR, CDR2 FQNEAQ (reference sequence). The DNA for the CDR3 is TGTGCCAGCAGCTCCTCCATCAGCTCCTACGAGCAGTACTTC. Translation: CASSSSISSYEQYF.

This clonotype was detected ten times or more. V and J are TRBV7-9 and TRBJ2-5, with a weak D call TRBD2 (5 bases). V shed 6 bases and J shed 3 bases, with 14 bases lying between them. In germline, CDR1 is SEHNR, CDR2 FQNEAQ (reference sequence). The CDR3 totals 14 residues. CDR3 bases: TGTGCCAGCAGTCTCGCGGGCAGAGAAGAGACCCAGTACTTC. Protein product: CASSLAGREETQYF.

Within the sample, this clonotype is medium-sized. The V and J genes are TRBV7-9 and TRBJ1-1; D remains ambiguous. Trimming shortened V by 4 bases and J by 0 bases, and 6 bases separated the two germline ends. The CDR3 totals 13 residues. From germline, CDR1 is SEHNR and CDR2 FQNEAQ (reference sequence). The chain's CDR3 is CASSSPVNTEAFF. CDR3 nucleotides: TGTGCCAGCAGCTCCCCAGTGAACACTGAAGCTTTCTTT.

This clonotype was counted many times. This chain joins TRBV6-2 or TRBV6-3 and TRBJ2-1; 16 nucleotides align to TRBD2. The junction had 19 bases not matched to a gene; V was cut back by 6 bases and J by 8 bases. CDR3 length: 20 residues. Germline V gene data show CDR1 as MNHEY and CDR2 as SVGEGT. The CDR3 nucleotides are TGTGCCAGCAGCGCGGATAGTGTTGGGACTAGCGGGAGGGCTGTGGATGAGCAGTTCTTC. Translation gives CASSADSVGTSGRAVDEQFF.

This clonotype was counted at least ten times. The chain joins TRBV20-1 to TRBJ1-5; tentatively, D is TRBD1 (5 bases). CDR1 and CDR2 (germline): DFQATT, SNEGSKA (reference sequence). The CDR3 consists of 13 residues. In DNA form, the CDR3 reads TGCAGCGCTGTTCGGGGACCCAGGCAGCCCCAGCATTTT. It translates to CSAVRGPRQPQHF.

Many counts were recorded for this clonotype. CDR3 nucleotide sequence: TGTGCCAGCAGGGCGAGCTCCTACAATGAGCAGTTCTTC. This sequence encodes CASRASSYNEQFF. The chain couples TRBV6-2 or TRBV6-3 to TRBJ2-1; D ambiguous. Trimming took off 6 bases at V and 0 bases at J, with 6 bases between the two ends. CDR1 is MNHEY, CDR2 SVGEGT, per germline. The CDR3 is 13 amino acids.

This clonotype was recorded many times. The rearrangement uses TRBV14 and TRBJ2-7; no clear D gene. CDR1 SGHDN and CDR2 FVKESK come from the germline V gene. The CDR3 length is 13 residues. The V and J ends lost 5 bases and 4 bases respectively, with 12 bases between them. The DNA for the CDR3 is TGTGCCAGCAGCAACATTCAGGAGTACGAGCAGTACTTC. It specifies CASSNIQEYEQYF. Filled out from reference TRBV14 and TRBJ2-7, the complete variable domain reads EAGVTQFPSHSVIEKGQTVTLRCDPISGHDNLYWYRRVMGKEIKFLLHFVKESKQDESGMPNNRFLAERTGGTYSTLKVQPAELEDSGVYFCASSNIQEYEQYFGPGTRLTVT.

This clonotype is medium-sized. The chain links TRBV6-6 to TRBJ2-1; no clear D gene. The CDR3 has 13 amino acids. The germline V and J ends were trimmed by 10 bases and 9 bases, with 19 bases remaining between them. Germline lookup yields CDR1 MNHNY and CDR2 SVGAGI (reference sequence). CDR3 nucleotide sequence: TGTGCCACCTTGCTTTTCGGGCTGGGTGAGCAGTTCTTC. It specifies CATLLFGLGEQFF.

This clonotype was seen many times. The rearrangement joins TRBV6-5 to TRBJ1-5; 12 bases are a match to TRBD1. CDR3 length equals 17 residues. Per germline, CDR1 MNHEY and CDR2 SVGAGI. The junction had 13 bases not matched to a gene; V was cut back by 7 bases and J by 6 bases. CDR3 sequence reads: CASIPGTGGEILQPQHF. CDR3 sequence (DNA): TGTGCCAGCATTCCCGGGACAGGGGGCGAAATTCTTCAGCCCCAGCATTTT.

This clonotype appeared many times. The chain recombines TRBV20-1 with TRBJ1-2; D ambiguous. The CDR3 consists of 14 residues. V was trimmed by 0 bases and J by 0 bases, leaving 8 bases between them. Looked up from germline, CDR1 is DFQATT and CDR2 is SNEGSKA (reference sequence). The CDR3 is CSARDPAANYGYTF. Written as DNA, the CDR3 is TGCAGTGCTAGAGACCCGGCGGCTAACTATGGCTACACCTTC.